Each of the 19 T cell receptor beta chains below was sequenced from the same sample in a study of cytomegalovirus exposure and HLA in healthy donors. The PCR had 60 Vbeta and 13 Jbeta primers. Sequenced by immunoSEQ multiplex PCR; TCRdb stores in-frame clones only, minus some. Found here are 160,000 or so clones, 60% to 80% of them singletons; the top ten hold under 2.5%. Sequenced material: PBMCs. Receptors were obtained from a man aged 45 to 65 in good health and CMV-seropositive.

This clone was detected only a few times. The V and J genes are TRBV21-1 and TRBJ1-5; no check of the table's D call, TRBD1, against the DNA was made. TRBV21-1 is a pseudogene. This CDR3 is 14 amino acids long. DNA of the CDR3: TGTGCCAGCAGTCCGGACACTAGCAATCAGCCCCAGCATTTT. It translates to CASSPDTSNQPQHF.

This sequence joins TRBV4-2 and TRBJ2-1, with 8 bases that match TRBD2. This CDR3 is built from 17 residues. Germline loops: CDR1 LGHNA, CDR2 YNFKEQ. V was pared by 1 base and J by 4 bases, with 9 bases of the junction left unmatched. The CDR3 is CASSQVGVTSEYNEQFF. The CDR3 bases are TGTGCCAGCAGCCAAGTAGGCGTGACTAGCGAGTACAATGAGCAGTTCTTC.

This clone was observed a single time. V is TRBV2 and J is TRBJ2-2; D may be TRBD2 (7 bases). The CDR3 is 14 residues long. Per germline, CDR1 SNHLY and CDR2 FYNNEI. V lost 10 bases and J 5 bases, leaving 17 bases between the germline ends. CDR3 DNA sequence: TGTGCCACCAGAACGGGGGGCCAAACCGGGGAGCTGTTTTTT. It is translated as CATRTGGQTGELFF.

The chain couples TRBV18 to TRBJ2-1; tentative D call: TRBD2 (5 bases). CDR3 length: 15 residues. Trimming cost V 4 bases and J 2 bases, with 12 bases left between them. The V gene's germline CDR1 is KGHSH and CDR2 LQKENI. CDR3 nucleotides: TGTGCCAGCTCACGAGGGCCTCTAGCCTACAATGAGCAGTTCTTC. This translates into CASSRGPLAYNEQFF.

V gene TRBV27 combines with J gene TRBJ1-6; D not certain. Trimming shortened V by 3 bases and J by 7 bases, and 10 bases separated the two germline ends. Germline V CDR1 and CDR2: MNHEY, SMNVEV (reference sequence). The length of the CDR3 is 14 residues. The CDR3 DNA is TGTGCCAGCAGTTTCGAAAACAGAAATTCACCCCTCCACTTT. Its translation: CASSFENRNSPLHF.

The V call is TRBV18, the J call TRBJ1-5; TRBD1 is a possible D gene (5 bases). This CDR3 contains 15 residues. Between the trimmed V and J ends, which lost 1 base and 1 base, there was a span of 8 bases. CDR1 is KGHSH, CDR2 LQKENI, per germline. Written as DNA, the CDR3 is TGTGCCAGCTCACCACTTTCAGGGAGCAATCAGCCCCAGCATTTT. Encoded protein: CASSPLSGSNQPQHF.

The chain is built from TRBV9 and TRBJ2-4; D call uncertain. V lost 7 bases and J 9 bases, leaving 14 bases between the germline ends. Germline values: CDR1 SGDLS, CDR2 YYNGEE. The CDR3 consists of 12 residues. The CDR3 bases are TGTGCCAGCGCTGGTGGGCCTGGCATTCAGTACTTC. This sequence encodes CASAGGPGIQYF.

This chain links TRBV11-2 with TRBJ1-2; no firm D call. Germline CDR1 reads SGHAT; CDR2 reads FQNNGV. The CDR3 has 11 amino acids. Trimming took off 4 bases at V and 8 bases at J, with 8 bases between the two ends. In nucleotides, the CDR3 is TGTGCCAGCAGCTCCAGTGGCGGCTACACCTTC. Encoded protein: CASSSSGGYTF.

This chain uses TRBV5-6 with TRBJ2-7, with TRBD1 matching over 7 bases. J lost 6 bases, V lost 4 bases, and 7 bases had no gene match. The CDR3 extends over 13 amino acids. Germline CDR1 reads SGHDT; CDR2 reads YYEEEE. The CDR3, as DNA: TGTGCCAGCAGCACCCCGACAGGGTTCGAGCAGTACTTC. It encodes CASSTPTGFEQYF. The full variable domain, in which reference TRBV5-6 and TRBJ2-7 provide the parts outside the CDR3, is DAGVTQSPTHLIKTRGQQVTLRCSPKSGHDTVSWYQQALGQGPQFIFQYYEEEERQRGNFPDRFSGHQFPNYSSELNVNALLLGDSALYLCASSTPTGFEQYFGPGTRLTVT.

This chain connects TRBV30 to TRBJ2-2; 8 nucleotides agree with TRBD1. CDR1 is GTSNPN and CDR2 is SVGIG in the germline V gene (reference sequence). The length of the CDR3 is 14 residues. V was pared by 2 bases and J by 5 bases, with 4 bases of the junction left unmatched. This CDR3 is CAWSQGAGTGELFF. CDR3 DNA: TGTGCCTGGAGTCAGGGGGCGGGGACCGGGGAGCTGTTTTTT.

Here the CDR3 DNA reads TGTGCCAGCGCGGACAGGGAGGTCGGGGAGCTGTTTTTT. Its translation: CASADREVGELFF. V usage is TRBV7-6 and J usage is TRBJ2-2, with 8 nucleotides matching TRBD1. The CDR3 length is 13 residues. CDR1 is SGHVS, CDR2 FNYEAQ, per germline. The trim removed 8 bases at V and 7 bases at J, leaving 6 bases unmatched.

The CDR3 nucleotides read TGTGCCAGCAGTGACTCGAGTCCGGGGGGGGGCCTCATTCTTATCTATGGCTACACCTTC. Amino acid sequence: CASSDSSPGGGLILIYGYTF. The V call is TRBV6-4, the J call TRBJ1-2, with D maybe TRBD1 (6 bases). Per the germline V gene, CDR1 is MRHNA and CDR2 is SNTAGT. The V gene lost 0 bases and the J gene lost 4 bases, with 27 bases spanning the gap. The CDR3 contains 20 residues.

The chain carries TRBV9 and TRBJ2-2, with 7 bases fitting TRBD2. Germline trimming cut 1 base from V and 3 bases from J; bases unmatched to any gene: 6. CDR1 and CDR2 (germline): SGDLS, YYNGEE. The CDR3 consists of 16 residues. The CDR3 nucleotides read TGTGCCAGCAGCGTAACTCCTAGCGGCGACACCGGGGAGCTGTTTTTT. It is translated as CASSVTPSGDTGELFF.

V is TRBV5-1 and J is TRBJ1-1; 7 bases match TRBD1. The junction had 16 bases not matched to a gene; V was cut back by 4 bases and J by 7 bases. The germline CDR1 and CDR2 sequences are SGHRS and YFSETQ. CDR3 length: 16 amino acids. The CDR3 region is CASSPGGGAQSSEAFF. The CDR3 coding sequence is TGCGCCAGCAGCCCGGGAGGGGGCGCTCAGTCCAGTGAAGCTTTCTTT.

The V gene is TRBV7-2, the J gene TRBJ2-7; no firm D call. With 4 bases removed from V and 12 bases from J, the gap between germline ends came to 13 bases. The CDR3 extends over 11 amino acids. Germline loops: CDR1 SGHTA, CDR2 FQGNSA. Written as DNA, the CDR3 is TGTGCCAGCAGCTCCGTTGGAGTGCGGTACTTC. Translation gives CASSSVGVRYF.

The V call is TRBV7-2, the J call TRBJ1-1, with D maybe TRBD1 (5 bases). Between the trimmed V and J ends, which lost 5 bases and 1 base, there was a span of 26 bases. This CDR3 comprises 19 residues. Germline CDR1 SGHTA, CDR2 FQGNSA. Here the CDR3 reads CASSLAKWGSGGGNTEAFF. The DNA of the CDR3 is TGTGCCAGCAGCCTCGCCAAATGGGGCTCGGGTGGTGGGAACACTGAAGCTTTCTTT.

This clone has a single count. This chain connects TRBV5-6 to TRBJ2-7, with 11 bases aligning to TRBD1. The trim removed 0 bases at V and 5 bases at J, leaving 1 base unmatched. The CDR3 has 14 amino acids. The V gene's germline CDR1 is SGHDT and CDR2 YYEEEE. The CDR3 DNA is TGTGCCAGCAGCTTGGGGACAGGGGGCGACGAGCAGTACTTC. It specifies CASSLGTGGDEQYF.

This clone was observed once. The CDR3 bases are TGTGCCAGCAGCCATAGACTAGCGGGAACCACAGATACGCAGTATTTT. Translating gives CASSHRLAGTTDTQYF. The gene calls are TRBV9 and TRBJ2-3, with TRBD2 identical over 11 bases. Germline CDR1 SGDLS, CDR2 YYNGEE. Losses at the gene ends were 4 bases for V and 2 bases for J; bases not matched to a gene: 6. The length of the CDR3 is 16 residues.

The rearrangement uses TRBV27 and TRBJ2-7, with TRBD1 identical over 7 bases. CDR3 length equals 13 residues. From germline, CDR1 is MNHEY and CDR2 SMNVEV (reference sequence). Losses at the gene ends were 6 bases for V and 1 base for J; bases not matched to a gene: 3. The CDR3 coding sequence is TGTGCCAGCAGAGGGACAGATTCCTACGAGCAGTACTTC. Translated: CASRGTDSYEQYF.